This T cell receptor beta chain was obtained from a study of tissue T cells after allogeneic stem cell transplantation. V lost 2 bases, J lost 6 bases, and 13 bases lay in between. Germline-derived CDR1 and CDR2 are MNHEY and SVGAGI. The CDR3 runs 15 residues. This research-autopsy study prospectively enrolled adult allogeneic hematopoietic cell transplant recipients with steroid-refractory graft-versus-host disease. Profiled with immunoSEQ multiplex PCR; TCRdb holds only in-frame clones, not every one. Of thousands of clones in the sample, approximately 78% were seen once. The rearrangement links TRBV6-5 to TRBJ2-2; D gene unclear. This TCR came from an older male patient with steroid-refractory graft-versus-host disease after an allogeneic stem cell transplant. A share of the T cells may be of graft donor origin. The sample consisted of esophageal tissue, taken at autopsy. The CDR3 here is CASSYVGFGSGELFF. CDR3 sequence (DNA): TGTGCCAGCAGTTACGTAGGGTTTGGTTCCGGGGAGCTGTTTTTT.